This T cell receptor (beta chain) originates from a study of blood T cell repertoires in COVID-19. At the level of the study: Acute and convalescent COVID-19 specimens originated in the United States, Italy and Spain. From T cells, B-cell-depleted T cells, or PBMCs came the material, which was cDNA or gDNA.

Self-reported history from a screening survey and questionnaire set each donor's cohort. Original methodology: Estimates of nucleated cell counts were drawn from the amplification of reference gene primers. Using immunoSEQ multiplex PCR, the repertoire was profiled, and TCRdb retains in-frame clones only, with some absent. V and J calls and clone size are given by that table; D and trimming were obtained from the DNA. Of around 190,000 clones in the sample, around 76% were seen once. The CDR3 contains 12 residues. Germline assignment: CDR1 LGHDT and CDR2 YNNKEL (reference sequence). Trimming removed 2 bases from V and 5 bases from J, with 6 bases in between.

Specimen: PBMCs or T cells enriched from blood (not recorded which). The genes are TRBV3-1 (or the pseudogene TRBV3-2) and TRBJ2-5; D not certain. The clonotype comes from a woman between 45 and 65 years old with acute COVID-19. As DNA, the CDR3 is TGTGCCAGCAGCCAATCTCTCGAGACCCAGTACTTC. Translation gives CASSQSLETQYF.